This T cell receptor beta chain was recovered during a study of regulatory T cells in long-lasting Graves disease. General study results and limits: Lower TCR diversity was seen in persistent Graves' patients than in newly diagnosed ones. Persistent disease preferred TRBV28, TRBJ1-2 and TRBJ2-5; new disease, TRBV20-1 and TRBJ2-1.

Details on this clonotype: Its specificity is not known.

Combining iRepertoire HTBI primers with Arm-PCR of CDR3 regions, the authors built TCR beta libraries. TCRdb used MiXCR to reprocess the multiplex PCR reads, holding one entry per CDR3 protein. The sample lists about half a million distinct CDR3 sequences, about 20% occurring once. The CDR3 contains 16 residues. Germline assignment: CDR1 SEHNR and CDR2 FQNEAQ (reference sequence). Trimming at V came to 5 bases and at J to 4 bases, leaving 10 bases not matched to a gene. Regarding time point: persistent/refractory GD, antithyroid drugs over 5 years with positive TRAb. The TCR library used RNA extracted from PBMCs.

This rearrangement joins TRBV7-9 to TRBJ2-2, with TRBD1 matching 7 bases. The specimen comprised peripheral blood mononuclear cells (PBMCs), sampled when the disease was refractory, from a patient treated with antithyroid drugs. This clonotype was obtained from a female donor with Graves disease. The CDR3 loop is CASSINRGLSTGELFF. The CDR3 nucleotides are TGTGCCAGCAGCATAAACAGGGGTCTGAGCACCGGGGAGCTGTTTTTT.